This is a list of T cell receptor beta chains from one sample in a study of blood T cells in healthy people across ages. TCRdb re-called the 5' RACE reads with MiXCR, one entry per CDR3 protein. Of fewer than 700,000 distinct CDR3 sequences in the sample, under 55% were seen once. The sequenced sample consisted of blood. The receptors shown here come from a man at least 80 years old in good health. The CDR3 runs from the conserved cysteine through the conserved F or W. The size of a clone is reported for some rows only, either as once, few or many, or as a class for expanded clones.

clone size | V gene | CDR3 protein
NA | TRBV20-1 | CSARAPGLAGRGVATQYF
few | TRBV14 | CASSQDSRQAHYEQYF
once | TRBV11-2 | CASREQPTSTDTQYF
NA | TRBV12-3/TRBV12-4 | CASSRMRETLGSYEQYF
NA | TRBV6-1 | CASSEDGRKGPETQYF
NA | TRBV25-1 | CASSESASWGGWADTQYF
many | TRBV10-3 | CAISERERETQYF
NA | TRBV4-3 | CASSQTGENGYTF
NA | TRBV2 | CASRQAGNSYEQYF
NA | TRBV9 | CASSPGAGQGSDTQYF
NA | TRBV20-1 | CSARSPSGRGDTQYF
few | TRBV6-6 | CASSSVPRGPNTGELFF
few | TRBV12-3/TRBV12-4 | CASSLTFGGSRFF
NA | TRBV4-3 | CASSQDLGREWDEQYF
many | TRBV6-5 | CASSTPGSPNGEQFF
NA | TRBV6-5 | CASSARTGAYEQYF
NA | TRBV4-3 | CASSQGQGRNEKLFF
NA | TRBV20-1 | CSAVLAGVAYNEQFF
NA | TRBV5-1 | CASSWTGVEETRYF
NA | TRBV27 | CASRTTSSETQYF
many | TRBV6-6 | CASKPTRSDTQYF
NA | TRBV7-2 | CASSLTGLLIEQFF
many | TRBV6-5 | CASSYSPSGAYEQYF
NA | TRBV5-1 | CASNPGQGDEQYF
few | TRBV20-1 | CSAVRELGYNEQFF
NA | TRBV20-1 | CSATEGSLTTDTQYF
NA | TRBV11-2 | CASSLGFVTEAFF
NA | TRBV7-9 | CASSREGYGEQFF
few | TRBV10-3 | CAIRGASGGTSSGANVLTF
few | TRBV20-1 | CSASWGNEQFF
NA | TRBV6-2/TRBV6-3 | CASSYRDRDGYTF
NA | TRBV6-1 | CASSENRGHGYTF
NA | TRBV12-3/TRBV12-4 | CASSSLAGAYEQYF
few | TRBV6-6 | CASSYSLGLGSGELFF
many | TRBV6-5 | CASSYGGVSETQYF
NA | TRBV6-2/TRBV6-3 | CASVPGQGYEQYF
NA | TRBV25-1 | CASSEWGGRGEKLFF
NA | TRBV6-2/TRBV6-3 | CASRLTGGSTEAFF
NA | TRBV28 | CASSELAGGVSSTDTQYF
NA | TRBV11-2 | CASTRDVSGANVLTF
NA | TRBV6-1 | CTSSVGSSYNEQFF
once | TRBV20-1 | CSAEDPASYNEQFF
NA | TRBV4-3 | CASSRLIQGARSGANVLTF
NA | TRBV7-2 | CASSLRGELGEETQYF
NA | TRBV12-3/TRBV12-4 | CASSLAAIEGNEQYF
NA | TRBV6-6 | CASSYGNQPQHF
few | TRBV7-2 | CASSRNPGQETQYF
NA | TRBV7-2 | CASSLPQNIQYF
NA | TRBV25-1 | CASSRTSGRSYEQYF
few | TRBV24-1 | CATSDTTSGRKQTQYF
NA | TRBV12-3/TRBV12-4 | CASSNQGTGYEQYF
few | TRBV28 | CASSSLAGGVYEQFF
NA | TRBV27 | CASSSGIGSGGGEQYF
few | TRBV9 | CASSVAADRFGNEQFF
NA | TRBV5-5 | CASRSFPGGANVLTF
NA | TRBV7-2 | CASSPYGGGSNQPQHF
few | TRBV6-2/TRBV6-3 | CASSKDRLAGGPNEQFF
NA | TRBV7-2 | CASSLGLAGAFSGANVLTF